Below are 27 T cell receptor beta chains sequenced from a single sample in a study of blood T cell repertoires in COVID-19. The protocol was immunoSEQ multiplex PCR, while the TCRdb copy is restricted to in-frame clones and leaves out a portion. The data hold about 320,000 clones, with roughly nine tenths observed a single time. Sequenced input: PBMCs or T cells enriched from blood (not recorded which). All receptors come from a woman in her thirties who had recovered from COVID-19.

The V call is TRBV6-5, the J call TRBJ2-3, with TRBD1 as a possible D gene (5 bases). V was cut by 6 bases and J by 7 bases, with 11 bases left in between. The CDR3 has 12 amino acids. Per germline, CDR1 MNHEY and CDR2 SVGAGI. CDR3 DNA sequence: TGTGCCAGCAGCGGACACCTCCATACGCAGTATTTT. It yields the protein CASSGHLHTQYF.

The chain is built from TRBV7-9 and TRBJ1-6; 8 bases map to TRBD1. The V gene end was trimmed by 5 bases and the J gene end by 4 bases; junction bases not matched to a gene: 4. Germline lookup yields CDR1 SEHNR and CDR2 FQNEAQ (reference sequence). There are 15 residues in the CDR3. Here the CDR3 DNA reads TGTGCCAGCAGCCAGGGGGACAGGTATAATTCACCCCTCCACTTT. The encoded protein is CASSQGDRYNSPLHF.

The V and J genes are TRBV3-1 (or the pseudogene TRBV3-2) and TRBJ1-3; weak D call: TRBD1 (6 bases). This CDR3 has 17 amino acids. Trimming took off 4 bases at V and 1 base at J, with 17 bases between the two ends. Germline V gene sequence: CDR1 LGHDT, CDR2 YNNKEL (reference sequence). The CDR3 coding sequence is TGTGCCAGCAGCCCCTCTCGTAGGGGGAGATCTGGAAACACCATATATTTT. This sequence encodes CASSPSRRGRSGNTIYF.

This CDR3 reads CASSLPERNTDTQYF. The CDR3 bases are TGTGCCAGCAGCCTCCCCGAGAGGAACACAGATACGCAGTATTTT. The genes are TRBV7-9 and TRBJ2-3; D unresolved. Trimming pared 5 bases from V and 2 bases from J, leaving 14 bases between. This CDR3 has 15 residues. CDR1 SEHNR and CDR2 FQNEAQ come from the germline V gene (reference sequence).

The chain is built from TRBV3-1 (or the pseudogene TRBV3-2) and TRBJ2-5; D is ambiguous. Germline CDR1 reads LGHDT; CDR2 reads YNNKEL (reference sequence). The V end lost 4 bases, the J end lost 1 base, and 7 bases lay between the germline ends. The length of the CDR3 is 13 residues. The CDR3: CASSRAGQETQYF. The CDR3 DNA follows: TGTGCCAGCAGCCGGGCAGGCCAAGAGACCCAGTACTTC.

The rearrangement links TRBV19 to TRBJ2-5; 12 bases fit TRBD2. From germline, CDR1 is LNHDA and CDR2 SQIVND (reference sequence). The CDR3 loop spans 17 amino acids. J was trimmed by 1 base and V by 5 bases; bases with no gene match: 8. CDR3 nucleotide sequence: TGTGCCAGTAGTCCCCCCCGACTAGCGGGGGTCCAAGAGACCCAGTACTTC. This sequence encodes CASSPPRLAGVQETQYF.

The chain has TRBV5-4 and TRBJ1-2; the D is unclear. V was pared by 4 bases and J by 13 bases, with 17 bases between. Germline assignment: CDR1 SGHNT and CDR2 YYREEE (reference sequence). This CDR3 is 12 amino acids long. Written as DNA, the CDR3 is TGTGCCAGCAGCGCTCAGCGGAGGGAGGCCACCTTC. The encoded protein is CASSAQRREATF.

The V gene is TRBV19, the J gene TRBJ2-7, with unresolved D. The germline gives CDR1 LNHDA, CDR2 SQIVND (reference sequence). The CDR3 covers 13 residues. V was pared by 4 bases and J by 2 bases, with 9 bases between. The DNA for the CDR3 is TGTGCCAGTAGTAGAGACACAGCCTACGAGCAGTACTTC. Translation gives CASSRDTAYEQYF. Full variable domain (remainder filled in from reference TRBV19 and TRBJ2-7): DGGITQSPKYLFRKEGQNVTLSCEQNLNHDAMYWYRQDPGQGLRLIYYSQIVNDFQKGDIAEGYSVSREKKESFPLTVTSAQKNPTAFYLCASSRDTAYEQYFGPGTRLTVT.

CDR3 DNA sequence: TGTGCCAGCAGCGTATCAGTCCAAGAGACCCAGTACTTC. It is translated as CASSVSVQETQYF. The chain links TRBV9 to TRBJ2-5; D is uncertain. The V gene lost 1 base and the J gene lost 1 base, with 5 bases spanning the gap. This CDR3 is built from 13 residues. Per germline, CDR1 SGDLS and CDR2 YYNGEE.

The CDR3 bases are TGTGCCATCTCACAGGGGGCCAATGAGCAGTTCTTC. It yields the protein CAISQGANEQFF. This chain connects TRBV12-3 or TRBV12-4 to TRBJ2-1; TRBD1 matches at 9 bases. V lost 10 bases, J lost 6 bases, and 4 bases stayed unmatched. The CDR3 contains 12 residues.

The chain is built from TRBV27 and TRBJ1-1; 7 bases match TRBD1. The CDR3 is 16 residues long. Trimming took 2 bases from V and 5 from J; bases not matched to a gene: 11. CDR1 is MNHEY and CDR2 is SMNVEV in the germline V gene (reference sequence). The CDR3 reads CASSLPPQGGGTEAFF. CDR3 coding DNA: TGTGCCAGCAGTTTACCCCCCCAGGGGGGCGGAACTGAAGCTTTCTTT.

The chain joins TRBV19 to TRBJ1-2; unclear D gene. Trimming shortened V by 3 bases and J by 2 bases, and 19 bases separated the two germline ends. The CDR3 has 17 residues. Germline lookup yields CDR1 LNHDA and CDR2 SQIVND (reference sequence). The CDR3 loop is CASSISRASGSNYGYTF. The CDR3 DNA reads TGTGCCAGTAGTATCTCCCGGGCCTCGGGGTCGAACTATGGCTACACCTTC.

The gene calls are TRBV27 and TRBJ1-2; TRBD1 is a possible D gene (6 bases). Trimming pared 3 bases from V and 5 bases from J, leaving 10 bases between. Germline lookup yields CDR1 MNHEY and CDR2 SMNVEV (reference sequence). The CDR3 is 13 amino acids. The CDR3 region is CASSFGGAYGYTF. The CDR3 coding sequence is TGTGCCAGCAGTTTCGGGGGGGCGTATGGCTACACCTTC.

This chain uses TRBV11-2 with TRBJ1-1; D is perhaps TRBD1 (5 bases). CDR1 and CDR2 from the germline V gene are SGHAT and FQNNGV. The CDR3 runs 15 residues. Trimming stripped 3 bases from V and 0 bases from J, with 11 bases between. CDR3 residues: CASSLPGGLNTEAFF. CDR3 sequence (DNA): TGTGCCAGCAGCTTGCCGGGGGGATTGAACACTGAAGCTTTCTTT.

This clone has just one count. CDR3 amino acids: CASSVDPGTMNTEAFF. The CDR3 DNA follows: TGTGCCAGCAGCGTAGACCCGGGAACGATGAACACTGAAGCTTTCTTT. J is TRBJ1-1 and V is TRBV9, with D unclear. The CDR3 has 16 residues. Trimming pared 0 bases from V and 0 bases from J, leaving 12 bases between. Germline lookup yields CDR1 SGDLS and CDR2 YYNGEE.

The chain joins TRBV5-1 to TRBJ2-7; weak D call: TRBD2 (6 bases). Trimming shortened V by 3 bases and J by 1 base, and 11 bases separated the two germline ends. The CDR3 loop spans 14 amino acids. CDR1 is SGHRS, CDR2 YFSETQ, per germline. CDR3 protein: CASSSGTGSYEQYF. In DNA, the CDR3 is TGCGCCAGCAGCTCCGGGACTGGATCCTACGAGCAGTACTTC.

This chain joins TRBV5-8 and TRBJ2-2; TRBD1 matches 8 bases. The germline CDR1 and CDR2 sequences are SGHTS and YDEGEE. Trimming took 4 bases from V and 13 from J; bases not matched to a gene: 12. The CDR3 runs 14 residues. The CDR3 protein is CASSVTGQGVGLFF. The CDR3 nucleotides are TGTGCCAGCAGCGTTACAGGACAGGGCGTGGGGCTGTTTTTT.

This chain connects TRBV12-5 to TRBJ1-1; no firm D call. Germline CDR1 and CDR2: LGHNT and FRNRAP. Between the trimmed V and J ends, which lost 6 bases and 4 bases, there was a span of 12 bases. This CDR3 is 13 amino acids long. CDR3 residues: CASGPGRGTEAFF. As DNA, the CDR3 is TGTGCTAGTGGACCCGGACGGGGCACTGAAGCTTTCTTT.

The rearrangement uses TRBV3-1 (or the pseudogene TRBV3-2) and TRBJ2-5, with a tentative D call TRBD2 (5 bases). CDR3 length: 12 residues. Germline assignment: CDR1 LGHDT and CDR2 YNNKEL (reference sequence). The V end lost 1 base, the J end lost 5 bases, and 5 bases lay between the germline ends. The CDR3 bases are TGTGCCAGCAGCCAAGGGAGGGAGACCCAGTACTTC. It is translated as CASSQGRETQYF.

This chain's CDR3 is CASSSLLAASYEQYF. DNA for the CDR3: TGTGCCAGCAGCTCCCTGTTAGCGGCCTCCTACGAGCAGTACTTC. The rearrangement uses TRBV11-2 and TRBJ2-7, with D perhaps matching TRBD2 (6 bases). Trimming cost V 4 bases and J 0 bases, with 13 bases left between them. The CDR3 runs to 15 residues. CDR1 is SGHAT, CDR2 FQNNGV, per germline.

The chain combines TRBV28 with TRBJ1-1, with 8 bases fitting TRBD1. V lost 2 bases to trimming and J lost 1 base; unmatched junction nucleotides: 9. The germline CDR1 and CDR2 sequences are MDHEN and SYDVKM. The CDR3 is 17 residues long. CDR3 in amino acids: CASSLVPGQGPNTEAFF. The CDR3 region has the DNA TGTGCCAGCAGTTTAGTTCCCGGACAGGGACCGAACACTGAAGCTTTCTTT.

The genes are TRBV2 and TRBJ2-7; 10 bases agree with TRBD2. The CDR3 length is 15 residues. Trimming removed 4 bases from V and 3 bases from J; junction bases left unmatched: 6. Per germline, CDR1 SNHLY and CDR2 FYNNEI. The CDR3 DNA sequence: TGTGCCAGCAGTGTTATTAGCGGGGGGAGCTACGAGCAGTACTTC. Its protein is CASSVISGGSYEQYF.

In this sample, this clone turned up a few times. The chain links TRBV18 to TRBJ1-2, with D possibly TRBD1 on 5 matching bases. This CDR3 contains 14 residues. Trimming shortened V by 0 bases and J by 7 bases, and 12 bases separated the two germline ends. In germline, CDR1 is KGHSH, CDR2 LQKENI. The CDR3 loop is CASSPPGGGGGYTF. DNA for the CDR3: TGTGCCAGCTCACCACCAGGCGGGGGTGGTGGCTACACCTTC.

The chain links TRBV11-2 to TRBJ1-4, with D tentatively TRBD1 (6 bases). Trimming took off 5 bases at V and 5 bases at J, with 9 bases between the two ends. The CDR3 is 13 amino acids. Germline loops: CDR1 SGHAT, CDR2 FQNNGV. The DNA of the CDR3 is TGTGCCAGCAGCAGAGGACAGAATGAAAAACTGTTTTTT. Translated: CASSRGQNEKLFF.

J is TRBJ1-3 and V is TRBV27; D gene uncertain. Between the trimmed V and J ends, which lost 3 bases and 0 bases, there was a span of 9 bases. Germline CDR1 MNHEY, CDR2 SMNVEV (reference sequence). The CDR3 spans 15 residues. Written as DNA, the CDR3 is TGTGCCAGCAGTTTGAACATCGACTCTGGAAACACCATATATTTT. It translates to CASSLNIDSGNTIYF.

The CDR3 region has the DNA TGTGCCAGCAGTCTCACGGGACAGGGCCCTGAAGCTTTCTTT. Protein: CASSLTGQGPEAFF. The V and J genes are TRBV6-5 and TRBJ1-1; 9 bases fit TRBD1. CDR1 MNHEY and CDR2 SVGAGI come from the germline V gene. The CDR3 consists of 14 residues. The trim removed 5 bases at V and 6 bases at J, leaving 7 bases unmatched.

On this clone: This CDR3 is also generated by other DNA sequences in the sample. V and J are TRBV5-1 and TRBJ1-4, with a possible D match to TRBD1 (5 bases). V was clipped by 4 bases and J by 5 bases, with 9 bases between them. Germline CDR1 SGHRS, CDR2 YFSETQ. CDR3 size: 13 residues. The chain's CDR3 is CASSLDRNEKLFF. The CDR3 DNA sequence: TGCGCCAGCAGCCTTGACAGAAATGAAAAACTGTTTTTT.